This is a list of T cell receptor beta chains from one sample in a study of T cell responses to AZD1222 COVID-19 vaccine. TCRdb's table, derived via immunoSEQ multiplex PCR, lists solely in-frame clones and lacks some. The top ten clones hold about 4.5% of a sample with approximately 120,000 clones, 87% of them seen once. The sample was peripheral blood, taken 28 days after the second AZD1222 dose. The origin of the receptors is an adult who received the AZD1222 COVID-19 vaccine. The CDR3 runs from the conserved cysteine through the conserved F or W. D genes are given only for firm matches. Some rows have no size entry. The others give once, few or many, or a class for an expanded clone.

>TRBD1|NA|TRBJ2-7|TRBV5-1
TGCGCCAGCAGCTTGGGGACGAGACAGGGGGACGAGCAGTACTTC
CASSLGTRQGDEQYF
>TRBD1|NA|TRBJ1-2|TRBV5-1
TGCGCCAGCAGCTTGGCCTGGACAGGGGGTGATGGCTACACCTTC
CASSLAWTGGDGYTF
>NA|NA|TRBJ2-5|TRBV5-1
TGCGCCAGCAGCTTCTGGTCCACCCAAGAGACCCAGTACTTC
CASSFWSTQETQYF
>NA|NA|TRBJ1-1|TRBV14
TGTGCCAGCAGCCAAGATCTCGGGGTCTCCGAAGCTTTCTTT
CASSQDLGVSEAFF
>NA|NA|TRBJ1-1|TRBV19
TGTGCCAGTAGTATTGGGTCTGAAGCTTTCTTT
CASSIGSEAFF
>TRBD1|NA|TRBJ2-3|TRBV18
TGTGCCAGCTCACCAGGGGAAGGGGGCGATACGCAGTATTTT
CASSPGEGGDTQYF
>NA|NA|TRBJ1-1|TRBV30
TGTGCCTGGACTAACGGGTGGGCACCAATGAACACTGAAGCTTTCTTT
CAWTNGWAPMNTEAFF
>NA|NA|TRBJ2-3|TRBV19
TGTGCCAGTACCTCTTTGGGATCTAGCACAGATACGCAGTATTTT
CASTSLGSSTDTQYF
>NA|NA|TRBJ1-2|TRBV6-5
TGTGCCAGCAGTCTAAATAACTATGGCTACACCTTC
CASSLNNYGYTF
>NA|NA|TRBJ2-5|TRBV24-1
TGTGCCACCAGTGACCCCGGGACTCGCGATGTGACCCAGTACTTC
CATSDPGTRDVTQYF
>NA|once|TRBJ2-1|TRBV19
TGTGCCAGTAGTATCTCGGCGCTAGCAGGGGGAGGTGAGCAGTTCTTC
CASSISALAGGGEQFF
>TRBD2|few|TRBJ2-3|TRBV29-1
TGCAGCGCTGGCGCGGGGGAGCTCACAGATACGCAGTATTTT
CSAGAGELTDTQYF
>NA|NA|TRBJ1-6|TRBV5-4
TGTGCCAGCAGCTTGGAGGGGGGGTCAAGGTCACCCCTCCACTTT
CASSLEGGSRSPLHF
>NA|once|TRBJ2-2|TRBV13
TGTGCCAGCAGCTTTGCTGTCGGCACCGGGGAGCTGTTTTTT
CASSFAVGTGELFF
>TRBD2|NA|TRBJ2-1|TRBV9
TGTGCCAGCAGCGTAGCCATTAGCGGGGCTTTTCAGTTCTTC
CASSVAISGAFQFF
>NA|NA|TRBJ2-3|TRBV6-2/TRBV6-3
TGTGCCAGCAGTTACCCCGACTCCCGGAATACGCAGTATTTT
CASSYPDSRNTQYF
>NA|NA|TRBJ1-1|TRBV16
TGTGCCAGCAGCCGAACAGGGATCGGCGGTGAAGCTTTCTTT
CASSRTGIGGEAFF
>TRBD2|NA|TRBJ2-1|TRBV2
TGTGCCAGCAGTGACGCTAGCGGCTCCTACAATGAGCAGTTCTTC
CASSDASGSYNEQFF
>TRBD2|NA|TRBJ2-2|TRBV7-2
TGTGCCAGCAGCTTGACTAGCGGGACTCCCACCGGGGAGCTGTTTTTT
CASSLTSGTPTGELFF
>NA|NA|TRBJ1-1|TRBV12-3/TRBV12-4
TGTGCCAGCAGATTGGGGGGAACTGAAGCTTTCTTT
CASRLGGTEAFF
>NA|NA|TRBJ1-2|TRBV12-3/TRBV12-4
TGTGCCAGCAGTTTTAAGGGTGGTGGCTACACCTTC
CASSFKGGGYTF
>NA|NA|TRBJ2-7|TRBV15
TGTGCCACCAGCAGAGATCCCCCCCGGGGGGCGGGGGAGCAGTACTTC
CATSRDPPRGAGEQYF
>NA|NA|TRBJ2-7|TRBV18
TGTGCCAGCTCACTCGGCCTGTACGAGCAGTACTTC
CASSLGLYEQYF
>NA|medium-sized|TRBJ1-6|TRBV11-2
TGTGCCAGCAGCCCCTCCGGGGGTAATTCACCCCTCCACTTT
CASSPSGGNSPLHF
>TRBD2|once|TRBJ2-7|TRBV27
TGTGCCAGCAGTTTACGACTAGCGGGAGGCGAGCAGTACTTC
CASSLRLAGGEQYF
>TRBD2|once|TRBJ2-5|TRBV30
TGTGCCTGGCAACCGGCTAGCGGTGAGGAGACCCAGTACTTC
CAWQPASGEETQYF